This T cell receptor beta chain stems from a study of T cells in localized non-small cell lung cancer. The trim removed 4 bases at V and 6 bases at J, leaving 14 bases unmatched. Germline CDR1 reads SGHNT; CDR2 reads YYREEE (reference sequence). The CDR3 loop spans 17 amino acids. Profiled with immunoSEQ multiplex PCR; TCRdb holds only in-frame clones, not every one. The table shows 45,000 to 65,000 clones, with 80% occurring only once. The input for sequencing was PBMCs, taken before any cancer treatment. This clonotype originated in a woman aged 40-70 years with stage II lung adenocarcinoma. This chain connects TRBV5-4 to TRBJ1-2; 11 bases map to TRBD1. CDR3 sequence (DNA): TGTGCCAGCAGCAAGGGACAGGGGGATTTCCTTAGGAATGGCTACACCTTC. Translating gives CASSKGQGDFLRNGYTF.